These 31 T cell receptor beta chains share one sample of origin, sequenced in a study of CD8 T cells in ankylosing spondylitis. TCRdb used MiXCR to reprocess the 5' RACE reads, holding one entry per CDR3 protein. The profile shows 150,000 to 250,000 distinct CDR3 sequences, around 13% of them singletons. The specimen was blood, either unsorted or a sorted T cell fraction (not recorded which). The receptor set was obtained from a male donor with ankylosing spondylitis or in good health (not recorded which).

The table lists this clonotype with a few counts. The chain employs TRBV7-7 and TRBJ2-2; no clear D. Germline V gives CDR1 SSHAT, CDR2 FNYEAQ (reference sequence). The CDR3 runs to 17 residues. V dropped 7 bases and J dropped 1 base, with 19 bases sitting between them. CDR3: CASTLGGSPGNTGELFF. The CDR3 DNA reads as TGTGCCAGCACCCTTGGTGGGTCCCCCGGGAACACCGGGGAGCTGTTTTTT.

This clonotype has more than one count but fewer than ten. The chain couples TRBV7-2 to TRBJ2-1; 9 positions agree with TRBD2. This CDR3 has 15 residues. CDR1 is SGHTA, CDR2 FQGNSA, per germline. The V and J ends lost 3 bases and 8 bases, in that order; junction bases with no gene match: 8. CDR3 amino acids: CASSFTSGYSHEQFF. The CDR3 DNA is TGTGCCAGCAGCTTTACTAGCGGGTATAGCCATGAGCAGTTCTTC.

As to this clonotype: This likely comes from a read error, as the CDR3 has no conserved phenylalanine or tryptophan at its end. The chain links TRBV3-1 to TRBJ1-1; D perhaps matches TRBD1 (5 bases). This CDR3 has 17 residues. Trimming took 4 bases from V and 3 from J, leaving 21 bases between them. Germline CDR1 LGHDT, CDR2 YNNKEL (reference sequence). Here the CDR3 reads CASSPKIVRVDDTEAFS. DNA of the CDR3: TGTGCCAGCAGCCCCAAAATCGTCAGGGTCGATGACACTGAAGCTTTCTCT.

This clonotype was found a few times. The rearrangement uses TRBV25-1 and TRBJ2-5; D remains unclear. This CDR3 is built from 11 residues. V lost 1 base to trimming and J lost 6 bases, with 3 bases between them. Germline V gene data show CDR1 as MGHDK and CDR2 as SYGVNS. CDR3 loop: CASSESKTQYF. Written as DNA, the CDR3 is TGTGCCAGCAGTGAATCCAAGACCCAGTACTTC.

This clonotype showed up many times. The chain uses TRBV20-1 and TRBJ2-1; D is possibly TRBD2 (5 bases). This CDR3 has 15 amino acids. V lost 3 bases to trimming and J lost 0 bases, with 12 bases between them. CDR1 DFQATT and CDR2 SNEGSKA come from the germline V gene (reference sequence). The CDR3 protein is CSASGNYRSYNEQFF. CDR3 coding DNA: TGCAGTGCTAGCGGGAACTACCGCTCCTACAATGAGCAGTTCTTC.

This clonotype occurred many times. V and J are TRBV9 and TRBJ2-7; D ambiguous. Germline assignment: CDR1 SGDLS and CDR2 YYNGEE. With 0 bases removed from V and 6 bases from J, the gap between germline ends came to 7 bases. The CDR3 has 12 amino acids. The chain's CDR3 is CASSVEESEQYF. In nucleotides, the CDR3 is TGTGCCAGCAGCGTAGAGGAATCCGAGCAGTACTTC.

This clonotype has just a few counts. This sequence joins TRBV5-1 and TRBJ2-7; D is possibly TRBD2 (5 bases). In germline, CDR1 is SGHRS, CDR2 YFSETQ. This CDR3 has 13 amino acids. Trimming left V 5 bases short and J 6 bases short, with 15 bases between. This CDR3 is CASREAVGSEQYF. CDR3 nucleotide sequence: TGCGCCAGCAGGGAGGCGGTGGGGTCCGAGCAGTACTTC. Full variable domain (missing parts from reference TRBV5-1 and TRBJ2-7): KAGVTQTPRYLIKTRGQQVTLSCSPISGHRSVSWYQQTPGQGLQFLFEYFSETQRNKGNFPGRFSGRQFSNSRSEMNVSTLELGDSALYLCASREAVGSEQYFGPGTRLTVT.

This clonotype has more than one count but fewer than ten. The rearrangement links TRBV7-9 to TRBJ1-1; D might be TRBD1 (6 bases). V was trimmed by 1 base and J by 0 bases, leaving 12 bases between them. Germline V gene sequence: CDR1 SEHNR, CDR2 FQNEAQ (reference sequence). The CDR3 has 16 amino acids. The CDR3 reads CASSLGGGHLNTEAFF. Here the CDR3 DNA reads TGTGCCAGCAGCTTAGGTGGGGGACACCTGAACACTGAAGCTTTCTTT.

The rearrangement joins TRBV5-1 to TRBJ2-1, with TRBD2 matching 12 bases. V gave up 3 bases and J gave up 8 bases; unmatched junction bases: 6. Germline loops: CDR1 SGHRS, CDR2 YFSETQ. The CDR3 covers 15 residues. The CDR3, as DNA: TGCGCCAGCAGCTCCGCTAGCGGGGGGGCTGATGAGCAGTTCTTC. Its translation is CASSSASGGADEQFF.

In its sample, this clonotype was seen a few times. This chain joins TRBV12-3 or TRBV12-4 and TRBJ1-2, with a weak D call TRBD1 (5 bases). V lost 1 base to trimming and J lost 6 bases, with 9 bases between them. CDR3 length equals 13 residues. CDR3: CASSLGPGHGYTF. DNA of the CDR3: TGTGCCAGCAGTTTAGGTCCAGGGCATGGCTACACCTTC.

Ten or more counts support this clonotype. V gene TRBV4-1 combines with J gene TRBJ2-3; D remains unclear. There are 15 residues in the CDR3. Germline V gives CDR1 MGHRA, CDR2 YSYEKL. Trimming pared 0 bases from V and 9 bases from J, leaving 16 bases between. CDR3 loop: CASSQEYDPAGTQYF. The CDR3 DNA reads as TGCGCCAGCAGCCAAGAATACGACCCGGCCGGAACGCAGTATTTT.

This chain uses TRBV12-3 or TRBV12-4 with TRBJ2-5; possible D gene TRBD2, 6 bases. Trimming took 6 bases from V and 5 from J, leaving 19 bases between them. The CDR3 runs to 15 residues. The CDR3 DNA sequence: TGTGCCAGCAGCTGGGAGATTAGCGGCGGGGAGACCCAGTACTTC. As protein: CASSWEISGGETQYF.

This clonotype occurred many times. The genes are TRBV7-8 and TRBJ2-3; D may match TRBD1 or TRBD2 (5 bases each). Trimming pared 3 bases from V and 7 bases from J, leaving 20 bases between. Germline-derived CDR1 and CDR2 are SGHVS and FQNEAQ. This CDR3 spans 16 amino acids. CDR3 DNA sequence: TGTGCCAGCAGCTTGGAACGGGGCTTGTCATTATATACGCAGTATTTT. Protein product: CASSLERGLSLYTQYF. Full variable domain (missing parts from reference TRBV7-8 and TRBJ2-3): GAGVSQSPRYKVAKRGQDVALRCDPISGHVSLFWYQQALGQGPEFLTYFQNEAQLDKSGLPSDRFFAERPEGSVSTLKIQRTQQEDSAVYLCASSLERGLSLYTQYFGPGTRLTVL.

The rearrangement links TRBV4-1 to TRBJ1-1; no clear D. Between the trimmed V and J ends, which lost 4 bases and 11 bases, there was a span of 17 bases. The CDR3 totals 13 residues. The V gene's germline CDR1 is MGHRA and CDR2 YSYEKL. CDR3 loop: CASSPTRSAFAFF. The CDR3 DNA reads TGCGCCAGCAGCCCCACTAGGTCCGCGTTTGCTTTCTTT.

This chain connects TRBV13 to TRBJ2-1, with 7 bases lining up with TRBD1. The germline CDR1 and CDR2 sequences are PRHDT and FYEKMQ (reference sequence). J was trimmed by 7 bases and V by 7 bases; bases with no gene match: 7. The CDR3 is 13 amino acids. The CDR3 DNA reads as TGTGCCAGCACCCCCCAGGGGGAAAATGAGCAGTTCTTC. It codes for CASTPQGENEQFF.

V usage is TRBV11-1 and J usage is TRBJ1-5; 7 nucleotides line up with TRBD1. There are 19 residues in the CDR3. Looked up from germline, CDR1 is SGHAT and CDR2 is FQDESV (reference sequence). V shed 5 bases, J shed 2 bases, and the junction held 18 bases outside the gene matches. CDR3 sequence reads: CASSPRAVGQVGGNQPQHF. The CDR3 coding sequence is TGTGCCAGCAGCCCCAGAGCCGTCGGACAGGTGGGGGGCAATCAGCCCCAGCATTTT. Based on the CDR3 plus reference TRBV11-1 and TRBJ1-5, the full variable domain is EAEVAQSPRYKITEKSQAVAFWCDPISGHATLYWYRQILGQGPELLVQFQDESVVDDSQLPKDRFSAERLKGVDSTLKIQPAELGDSAMYLCASSPRAVGQVGGNQPQHFGDGTRLSIL.

This clonotype was counted a few times. The chain combines TRBV25-1 with TRBJ2-7; no definite D call. Germline assignment: CDR1 MGHDK and CDR2 SYGVNS. V dropped 4 bases and J dropped 0 bases, with 10 bases sitting between them. The CDR3 length is 14 residues. The CDR3 DNA follows: TGTGCCAGCAGTGGATCACGGAGCTCCTACGAGCAGTACTTC. The encoded protein is CASSGSRSSYEQYF.

This clonotype was seen only a few times. V usage is TRBV12-5 and J usage is TRBJ2-2, with a possible D match to TRBD1 (6 bases). The CDR3 length is 17 residues. Germline CDR1 and CDR2: LGHNT and FRNRAP. The germline V and J ends were trimmed by 0 bases and 0 bases, with 11 bases remaining between them. This chain's CDR3 is CASGLVLGAPNTGELFF. In DNA form, the CDR3 reads TGTGCTAGTGGTTTGGTACTGGGGGCGCCGAACACCGGGGAGCTGTTTTTT. Together with reference TRBV12-5 and TRBJ2-2, the CDR3 gives the full variable domain: DARVTQTPRHKVTEMGQEVTMRCQPILGHNTVFWYRQTMMQGLELLAYFRNRAPLDDSGMPKDRFSAEMPDATLATLKIQPSEPRDSAVYFCASGLVLGAPNTGELFFGEGSRLTVL.

V and J are TRBV6-1 and TRBJ2-1, with 12 bases identical to TRBD2. Germline V gene sequence: CDR1 MNHNS, CDR2 SASEGT. The V segment lost 6 bases and the J segment 1 base; nucleotides outside the gene matches: 10. The CDR3 extends over 18 amino acids. The CDR3 region is CASRRLAGDPRSYNEQFF. CDR3 nucleotides: TGTGCCAGCAGAAGACTAGCGGGGGACCCGCGGTCCTACAATGAGCAGTTCTTC.

This clonotype has a count of ten or more. This chain joins TRBV7-2 and TRBJ2-1; D uncertain. Germline CDR1 is SGHTA and CDR2 is FQGNSA. The CDR3 covers 16 residues. V shed 0 bases and J shed 2 bases, with 11 bases lying between them. CDR3 residues: CASSLAGPGTYNEQFF. CDR3 DNA sequence: TGTGCCAGCAGCTTAGCTGGCCCTGGAACCTACAATGAGCAGTTCTTC.

The CDR3 DNA reads as TGTGCCAGCAGTTCCCGACTAGCGGGGGAGGACAATGAGCAGTTCTTC. Translated: CASSSRLAGEDNEQFF. The rearrangement joins TRBV27 to TRBJ2-1, with 12 bases matching TRBD2. In germline, CDR1 is MNHEY, CDR2 SMNVEV (reference sequence). Trimming at V came to 4 bases and at J to 5 bases, leaving 6 bases not matched to a gene. This CDR3 has 16 residues.

J is TRBJ2-1 and V is TRBV23-1; no clear D. Being an ORF, TRBV23-1 has a function that is uncertain. CDR3 length equals 16 residues. Trimming took off 3 bases at V and 1 base at J, with 13 bases between the two ends. In DNA, the CDR3 is TGCGCCAGCAGTCATAAAGTTGGTACATCCTACAATGAGCAGTTCTTC. As protein: CASSHKVGTSYNEQFF.

This clonotype showed up just a few times. It may be a read error: a sequence one base away is much more abundant. The rearrangement joins TRBV9 to TRBJ2-7; 14 positions agree with TRBD2. CDR3 length: 14 residues. The J segment lost 5 bases and the V segment lost 4 bases, leaving 2 bases of the junction unmatched. Germline assignment: CDR1 SGDLS and CDR2 YYNGEE. The CDR3 nucleotides are TGTGCCAGCAGCCCGGGACTAGCGGGGGACGAGCAGTACTTC. Its protein is CASSPGLAGDEQYF.

This clonotype was detected only a few times. The chain combines TRBV5-6 with TRBJ2-2, with D possibly being TRBD1 or TRBD2 (5 bases each). The germline V gene encodes CDR1 SGHDT and CDR2 YYEEEE. The length of the CDR3 is 13 residues. Between the trimmed V and J ends, which lost 4 bases and 6 bases, there was a span of 10 bases. Written as DNA, the CDR3 is TGTGCCAGCAGCCGGGGACCTCCCGGGGAGCTGTTTTTT. Translating gives CASSRGPPGELFF. Full variable domain (remainder filled in from reference TRBV5-6 and TRBJ2-2): DAGVTQSPTHLIKTRGQQVTLRCSPKSGHDTVSWYQQALGQGPQFIFQYYEEEERQRGNFPDRFSGHQFPNYSSELNVNALLLGDSALYLCASSRGPPGELFFGEGSRLTVL.

This clonotype appeared a single time. The V and J genes are TRBV20-1 and TRBJ1-2, with 9 nucleotides matching TRBD1. The CDR3 runs 15 residues. Trimming at V came to 4 bases and at J to 0 bases, leaving 6 bases not matched to a gene. Germline V gene sequence: CDR1 DFQATT, CDR2 SNEGSKA (reference sequence). CDR3 DNA: TGCAGTGCTATGGACAGGGGACAACCTAACTATGGCTACACCTTC. This codes for CSAMDRGQPNYGYTF.

This clonotype was counted a few times. The rearrangement joins TRBV6-4 to TRBJ2-3; D might be TRBD2 (7 bases). The V and J ends lost 8 bases and 7 bases respectively, with 16 bases between them. CDR3 length equals 13 residues. Germline V gene lookup returns CDR1 MRHNA and CDR2 SNTAGT. The CDR3 nucleotides are TGTGCCAGCTCCCCGGGGGGCGGATATACGCAGTATTTT. Amino acid sequence: CASSPGGGYTQYF.

This clonotype has just a few counts. This chain uses TRBV5-6 with TRBJ2-7, with 8 bases that match TRBD1. In germline, CDR1 is SGHDT, CDR2 YYEEEE. J gave up 7 bases and V 4 bases, and 4 bases lay outside the gene matches. The length of the CDR3 is 12 residues. The CDR3 DNA follows: TGTGCCAGCAGCCCAGGACAGGGTGAGCAGTACTTC. Translation: CASSPGQGEQYF.

This clonotype came up many times. The V call is TRBV6-1, the J call TRBJ2-1; TRBD1 matches 8 bases. In germline, CDR1 is MNHNS, CDR2 SASEGT. V lost 5 bases and J lost 0; bases outside the gene matches: 9. This CDR3 spans 17 amino acids. CDR3 bases: TGTGCCAGCAGTCCCTTCGACAGGGGACCCTCCTACAATGAGCAGTTCTTC. As protein: CASSPFDRGPSYNEQFF.

This clonotype occurred a few times. The rearrangement uses TRBV6-1 and TRBJ2-7; 7 positions match TRBD1. The CDR3 has 15 residues. Germline lookup yields CDR1 MNHNS and CDR2 SASEGT. V lost 8 bases and J lost 2; bases outside the gene matches: 12. As DNA, the CDR3 is TGTGCCAGCGCCGCGGCCACAGGGGTTGCCTACGAGCAGTACTTC. Protein sequence: CASAAATGVAYEQYF.

V gene TRBV27 combines with J gene TRBJ2-7; 7 bases are a match to TRBD1. Germline V gene data show CDR1 as MNHEY and CDR2 as SMNVEV (reference sequence). The CDR3 has 16 residues. Trimming took 5 bases from V and 3 from J; bases not matched to a gene: 13. The CDR3 spells CASSRSLGQGVYEQYF. The CDR3 bases are TGTGCCAGCAGTCGCTCCTTGGGCCAGGGGGTCTACGAGCAGTACTTC.

This clonotype has only a few counts. V gene TRBV30 combines with J gene TRBJ2-2; D ambiguous. This CDR3 is built from 11 residues. Trimming took off 5 bases at V and 3 bases at J, with 4 bases between the two ends. CDR1 is GTSNPN and CDR2 is SVGIG in the germline V gene (reference sequence). The CDR3 DNA follows: TGTGCCTGGCGGTACACCGGGGAGCTGTTTTTT. Translation: CAWRYTGELFF.